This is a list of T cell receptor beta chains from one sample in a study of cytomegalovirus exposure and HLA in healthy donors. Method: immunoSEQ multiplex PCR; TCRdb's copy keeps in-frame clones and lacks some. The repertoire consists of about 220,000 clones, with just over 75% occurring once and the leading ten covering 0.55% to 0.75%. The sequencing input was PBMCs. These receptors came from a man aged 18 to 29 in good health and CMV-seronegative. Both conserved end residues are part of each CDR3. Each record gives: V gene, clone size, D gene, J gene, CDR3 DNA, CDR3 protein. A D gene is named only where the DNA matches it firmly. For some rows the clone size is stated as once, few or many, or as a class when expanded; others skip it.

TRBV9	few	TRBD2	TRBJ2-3	TGTGCCAGCAGCGTAGTCGGGAGCGGGGCAGATACGCAGTATTTT	CASSVVGSGADTQYF
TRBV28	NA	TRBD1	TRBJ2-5	TGTGCCAGCAGTCAACGACAGGGACAAGAGACCCAGTACTTC	CASSQRQGQETQYF
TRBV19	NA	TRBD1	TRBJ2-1	TGTGCCAGTAGTATAGGGTACTGGCGGACAGGGGCGCTAAGCTCCTACAATGAGCAGTTCTTC	CASSIGYWRTGALSSYNEQFF
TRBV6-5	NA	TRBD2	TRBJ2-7	TGTGCCAGTACGGGAGGGCATGACTACGAGCAGTACTTC	CASTGGHDYEQYF
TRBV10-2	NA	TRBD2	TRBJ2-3	TGCGCCAGCAGTGAGGTTGTAGCGGGAGTGTCAGATACGCAGTATTTT	CASSEVVAGVSDTQYF
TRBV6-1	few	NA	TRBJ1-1	TGTGCCAGCAGTGAACCTCACCTCGGGGGAACTGAAGCTTTCTTT	CASSEPHLGGTEAFF
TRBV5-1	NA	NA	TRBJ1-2	TGCGCCAGCAGCTTGACTCAGGCCTATGGCTACACCTTC	CASSLTQAYGYTF
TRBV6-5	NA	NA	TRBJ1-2	TGTGCCAGCAGCCGACAGGCAGACTATGGCTACACCTTC	CASSRQADYGYTF
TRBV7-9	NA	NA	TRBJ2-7	TGTGCCAGCAGCTTAAGGGGGGGGGCCCACGAGCAGTACTTC	CASSLRGGAHEQYF
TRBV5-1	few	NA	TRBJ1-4	TGCGCCAGCAGCCCCCGGGACACCGGCGCTTTGATTTATGAAAAACTGTTTTTT	CASSPRDTGALIYEKLFF
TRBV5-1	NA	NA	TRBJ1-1	TGCGCCAGCAGCTTACGGTCGGAGGGCGGGAGCACTGAAGCTTTCTTT	CASSLRSEGGSTEAFF
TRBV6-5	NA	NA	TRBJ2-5	TGTGCCAGCAGTGAGATTAGGAGCCCGGAGACCCAGTACTTC	CASSEIRSPETQYF
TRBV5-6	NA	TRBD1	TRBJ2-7	TGTGCCAGCAGCTCAGGGACAGGGGGAGTCGAGCAGTACTTC	CASSSGTGGVEQYF
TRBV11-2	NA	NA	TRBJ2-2	TGTGCCAGCAGGCGGACTGGTACCGGGGAGCTGTTTTTT	CASRRTGTGELFF
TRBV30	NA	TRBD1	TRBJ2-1	TGTGCCTGGAGTCGTCGGGACAGGGTATACAATGAGCAGTTCTTC	CAWSRRDRVYNEQFF
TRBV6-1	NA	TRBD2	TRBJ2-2	TGTGCCAGCAGTGAAATTCCCTGGACTAGCGGGAAGGCGGTAACCGGGGAGCTGTTTTTT	CASSEIPWTSGKAVTGELFF
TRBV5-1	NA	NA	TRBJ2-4	TGCGCCAGCAGCTTGGGACAGGAAGGGGGCATTCAGTACTTC	CASSLGQEGGIQYF
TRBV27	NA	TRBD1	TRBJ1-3	TGTGCCAGCAGTTTAAGGGGGCTAAGTGGAAACACCATATATTTT	CASSLRGLSGNTIYF
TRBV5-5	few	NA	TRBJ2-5	TGTGCCAGCAGCTCCCAGGTTAACCAAGAGACCCAGTACTTC	CASSSQVNQETQYF
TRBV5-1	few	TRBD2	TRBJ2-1	TGCGCCAGCAGCTTGAGCGGGAGTGGTTATGAGCAGTTCTTC	CASSLSGSGYEQFF
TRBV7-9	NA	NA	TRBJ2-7	TGTGCCAGCAGGCGACTAGGCCCCTACGAGCAGTACTTC	CASRRLGPYEQYF
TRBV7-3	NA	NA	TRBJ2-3	TGTGCCAGCAGCTTAACTCTAGGCAGCACAGATACGCAGTATTTT	CASSLTLGSTDTQYF
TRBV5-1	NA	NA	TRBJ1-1	TGCGCCAGTCAGGGGTTCGAAAGCACTGAAGCTTTCTTT	CASQGFESTEAFF
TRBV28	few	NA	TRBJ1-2	TGTGCCAGCAGTCCACAGGGTTGGGAAACTAACTATGGCTACACCTTC	CASSPQGWETNYGYTF
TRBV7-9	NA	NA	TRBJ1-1	TGTGCCAGCAGCCCTGAACAGGGAATGAACACTGAAGCTTTCTTT	CASSPEQGMNTEAFF
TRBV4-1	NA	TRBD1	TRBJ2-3	TGCGCCAGCAGCCCGGGACAGGGGGCAGATACGCAGTATTTT	CASSPGQGADTQYF
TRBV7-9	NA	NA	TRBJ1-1	TGTGCCAGCAGCTTTGGGGGCGGCATGAACACTGAAGCTTTCTTT	CASSFGGGMNTEAFF
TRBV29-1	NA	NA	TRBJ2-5	TGCAGCGTGAGCGAGAGGGAGAAGGCCAAACGAGGAGAGACCCAGTACTTC	CSVSEREKAKRGETQYF
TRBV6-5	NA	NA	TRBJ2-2	TGTGCCAGCAGTTATCAGGGGCTGAACACCGGGGAGCTGTTTTTT	CASSYQGLNTGELFF
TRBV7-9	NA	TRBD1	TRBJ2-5	TGTGCCAGCAGCTTAACCCCTCGACAGGGGGTGACCCAGTACTTC	CASSLTPRQGVTQYF
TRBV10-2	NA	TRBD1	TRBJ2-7	TGCGCCAGCACTGCCCGACCGGGACAGGAGAGCCCCTACGAGCAGTACTTC	CASTARPGQESPYEQYF
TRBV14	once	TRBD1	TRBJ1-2	TGTGCCAGCAGCCAACAGGGACAGCAACCTTATGGCTACACCTTC	CASSQQGQQPYGYTF
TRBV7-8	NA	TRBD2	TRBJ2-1	TGTGCCAGCAGCCCTGGGACTAGCGGGAGATTCCACAATGAGCAGTTCTTC	CASSPGTSGRFHNEQFF
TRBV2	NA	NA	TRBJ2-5	TGTGCCAGCAGTGTCCTCCGCGGGGAGACCCAGTACTTC	CASSVLRGETQYF
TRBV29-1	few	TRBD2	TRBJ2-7	TGCAGCGTCCTCGGGGGGGAGGGCCGTTACGAGCAGTACTTC	CSVLGGEGRYEQYF
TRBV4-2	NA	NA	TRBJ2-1	TGTGCCAGCAGCCAAAACAGGGCTAGCTCCTACAATGAGCAGTTCTTC	CASSQNRASSYNEQFF
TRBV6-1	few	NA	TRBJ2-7	TGTGCCAGCTCTGAGAGGAACGAGCAGTACTTC	CASSERNEQYF
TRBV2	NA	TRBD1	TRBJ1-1	TGTGCCAGCAGTGTCGACAGGGGGAACACTGAAGCTTTCTTT	CASSVDRGNTEAFF
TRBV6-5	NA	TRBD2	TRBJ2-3	TGTGCCAGCAGTTATGAGGCTAGCGGAGATACGCAGTATTTT	CASSYEASGDTQYF
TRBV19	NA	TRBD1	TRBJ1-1	TGTGCCAGTAGTAGGTACAGGGGCGAGGGTTTGGCTTTCTTT	CASSRYRGEGLAFF
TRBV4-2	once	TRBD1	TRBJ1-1	TGTGCCACAGACAGGGGATCGAACACTGAAGCTTTCTTT	CATDRGSNTEAFF
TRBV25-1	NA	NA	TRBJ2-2	TGTGCCAGCAGTGAATTGTACGGTGGGGGGATCACCGGGGAGCTGTTTTTT	CASSELYGGGITGELFF
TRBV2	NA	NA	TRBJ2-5	TGTGCCAGCAGATTGTCGGGGAGTCCGGCCAAAGAGACCCAGTACTTC	CASRLSGSPAKETQYF
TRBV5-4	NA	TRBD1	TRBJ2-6	TGTGCCAGCAGCTTGGACGGACAGGGGCATGCTGGGGCCAACGTCCTGACTTTC	CASSLDGQGHAGANVLTF
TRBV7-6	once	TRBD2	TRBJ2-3	TGTGCCAGCAGCTTGATCTTAGCGGGAGCGGAAAATACGCAGTATTTT	CASSLILAGAENTQYF
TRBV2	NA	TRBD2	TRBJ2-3	TGTGCCAGCAGGGGACCTGGACTAGCGGGATACTCAGATACGCAGTATTTT	CASRGPGLAGYSDTQYF
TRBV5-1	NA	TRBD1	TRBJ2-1	TGCGCCAGCGTCTTGGGGACAGCCCCCTACAATGAGCAGTTCTTC	CASVLGTAPYNEQFF
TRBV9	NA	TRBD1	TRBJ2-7	TGTGCCAGCAGCCCCTCCGGGACAGCCTCCTACGAGCAGTACTTC	CASSPSGTASYEQYF
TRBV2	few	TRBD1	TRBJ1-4	TGTGCCAGCAGTGGACAGGGGGCTCCTGAAAAACTGTTTTTT	CASSGQGAPEKLFF
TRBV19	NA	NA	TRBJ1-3	TGTGCCAGTAGCCGGCGGCGAGGAGGGCATGGAAACACCATATATTTT	CASSRRRGGHGNTIYF